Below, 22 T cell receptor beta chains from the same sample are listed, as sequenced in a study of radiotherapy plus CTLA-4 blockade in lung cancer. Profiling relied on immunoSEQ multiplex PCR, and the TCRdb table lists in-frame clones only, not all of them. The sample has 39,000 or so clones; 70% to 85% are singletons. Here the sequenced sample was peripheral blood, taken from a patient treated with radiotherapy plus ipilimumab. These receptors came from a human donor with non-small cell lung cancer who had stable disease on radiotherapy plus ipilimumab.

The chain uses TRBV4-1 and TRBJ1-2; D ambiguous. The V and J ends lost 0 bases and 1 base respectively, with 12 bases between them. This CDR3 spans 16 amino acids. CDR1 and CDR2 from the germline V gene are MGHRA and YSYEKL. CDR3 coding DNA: TGCGCCAGCAGCCAAGAAGGAGCCAGCTATAACTATGGCTACACCTTC. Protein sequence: CASSQEGASYNYGYTF.

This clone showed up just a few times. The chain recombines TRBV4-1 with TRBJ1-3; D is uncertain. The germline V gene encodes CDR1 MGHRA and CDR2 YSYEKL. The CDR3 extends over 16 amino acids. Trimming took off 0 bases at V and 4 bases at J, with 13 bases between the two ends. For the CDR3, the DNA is TGCGCCAGCAGCCAAGATGACTGGGTTAAGGGAAACACCATATATTTT. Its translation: CASSQDDWVKGNTIYF.

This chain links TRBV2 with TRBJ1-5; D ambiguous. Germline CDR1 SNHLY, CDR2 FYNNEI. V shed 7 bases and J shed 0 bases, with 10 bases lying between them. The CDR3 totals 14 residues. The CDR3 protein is CASMRLNSNQPQHF. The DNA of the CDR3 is TGTGCCAGCATGAGGCTAAATAGCAATCAGCCCCAGCATTTT.

CDR3 bases: TGTGCCAGCAGCCTCATACTAGTGGGGGGCAATGAGCAGTTCTTC. Translation gives CASSLILVGGNEQFF. The chain carries TRBV28 and TRBJ2-1, with TRBD2 as a possible D gene (6 bases). The CDR3 totals 15 residues. Trimming stripped 6 bases from V and 6 bases from J, with 18 bases between. The germline V gene encodes CDR1 MDHEN and CDR2 SYDVKM.

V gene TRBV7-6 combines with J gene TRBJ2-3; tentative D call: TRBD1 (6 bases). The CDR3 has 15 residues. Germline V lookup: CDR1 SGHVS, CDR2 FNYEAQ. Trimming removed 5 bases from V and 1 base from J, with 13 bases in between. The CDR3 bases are TGTGCCAGCAGCCCCGGACAGTACGGCACAGATACGCAGTATTTT. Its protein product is CASSPGQYGTDTQYF.

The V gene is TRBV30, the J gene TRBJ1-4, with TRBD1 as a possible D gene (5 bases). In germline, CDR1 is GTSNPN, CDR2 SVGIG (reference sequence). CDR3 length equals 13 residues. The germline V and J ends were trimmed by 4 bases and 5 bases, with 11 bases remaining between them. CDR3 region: CAWKTGLNEKLFF. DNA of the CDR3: TGTGCCTGGAAAACAGGCCTAAATGAAAAACTGTTTTTT.

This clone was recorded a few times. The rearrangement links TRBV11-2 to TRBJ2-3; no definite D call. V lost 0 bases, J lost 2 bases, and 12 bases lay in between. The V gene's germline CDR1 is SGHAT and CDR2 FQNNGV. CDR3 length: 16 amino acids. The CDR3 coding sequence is TGTGCCAGCAGCTTAGAGTTCGGAGCGAACACAGATACGCAGTATTTT. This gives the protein CASSLEFGANTDTQYF.

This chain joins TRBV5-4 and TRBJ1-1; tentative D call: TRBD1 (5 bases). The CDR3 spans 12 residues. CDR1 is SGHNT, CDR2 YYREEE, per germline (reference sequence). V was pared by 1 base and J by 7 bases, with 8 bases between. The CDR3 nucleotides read TGTGCCAGCAGCTTGCGACAGAGTGAAGCTTTCTTT. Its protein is CASSLRQSEAFF. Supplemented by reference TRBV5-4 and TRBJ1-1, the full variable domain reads ETGVTQSPTHLIKTRGQQVTLRCSSQSGHNTVSWYQQALGQGPQFIFQYYREEENGRGNFPPRFSGLQFPNYSSELNVNALELDDSALYLCASSLRQSEAFFGQGTRLTVV.

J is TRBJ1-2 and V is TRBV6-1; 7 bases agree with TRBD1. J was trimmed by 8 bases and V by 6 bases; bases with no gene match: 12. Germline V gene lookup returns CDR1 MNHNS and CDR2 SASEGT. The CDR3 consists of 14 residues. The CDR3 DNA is TGTGCCAGCAGCCCCTTTAGGGGGCTAAGGGGCTACACCTTC. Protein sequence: CASSPFRGLRGYTF.

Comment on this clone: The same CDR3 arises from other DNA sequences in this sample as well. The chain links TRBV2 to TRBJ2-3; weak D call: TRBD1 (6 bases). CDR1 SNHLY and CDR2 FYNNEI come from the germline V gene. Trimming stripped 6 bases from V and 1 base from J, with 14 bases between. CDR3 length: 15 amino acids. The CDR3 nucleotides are TGTGCCAGCAGAGCCGACAGGAGAGGCACAGATACGCAGTATTTT. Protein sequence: CASRADRRGTDTQYF. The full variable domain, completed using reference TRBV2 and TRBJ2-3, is EPEVTQTPSHQVTQMGQEVILRCVPISNHLYFYWYRQILGQKVEFLVSFYNNEISEKSEIFDDQFSVERPDGSNFTLKIRSTKLEDSAMYFCASRADRRGTDTQYFGPGTRLTVL.

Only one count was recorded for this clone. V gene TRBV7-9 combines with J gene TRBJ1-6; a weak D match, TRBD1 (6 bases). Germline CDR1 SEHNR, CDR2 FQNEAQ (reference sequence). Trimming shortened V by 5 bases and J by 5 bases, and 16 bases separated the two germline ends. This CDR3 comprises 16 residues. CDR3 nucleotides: TGTGCCAGCAGCAGGTCGGACAGCCCTAATAATTCACCCCTCCACTTT. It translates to CASSRSDSPNNSPLHF.

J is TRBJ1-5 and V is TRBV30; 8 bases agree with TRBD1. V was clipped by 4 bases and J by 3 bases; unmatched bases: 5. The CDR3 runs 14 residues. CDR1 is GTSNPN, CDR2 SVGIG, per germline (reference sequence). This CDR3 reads CAWTSGGNNQPQHF. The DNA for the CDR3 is TGTGCCTGGACTTCAGGGGGCAACAATCAGCCCCAGCATTTT.

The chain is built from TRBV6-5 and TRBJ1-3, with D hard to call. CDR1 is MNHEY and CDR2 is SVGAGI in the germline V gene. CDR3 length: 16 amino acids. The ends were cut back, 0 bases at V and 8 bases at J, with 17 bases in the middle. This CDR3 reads CASSYSIDSLEDTIYF. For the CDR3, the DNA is TGTGCCAGCAGTTACTCGATAGACTCTCTGGAAGACACCATATATTTT.

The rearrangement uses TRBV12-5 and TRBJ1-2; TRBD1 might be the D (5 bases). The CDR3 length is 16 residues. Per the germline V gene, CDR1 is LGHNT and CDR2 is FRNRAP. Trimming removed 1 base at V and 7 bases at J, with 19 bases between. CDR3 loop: CASGLAVGLGLGGYTF. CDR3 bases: TGTGCTAGTGGTTTGGCGGTGGGACTAGGGTTGGGTGGCTACACCTTC.

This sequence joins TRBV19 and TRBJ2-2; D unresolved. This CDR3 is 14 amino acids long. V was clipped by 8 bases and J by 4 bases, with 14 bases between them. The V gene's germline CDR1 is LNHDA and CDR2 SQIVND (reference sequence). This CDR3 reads CASAPRQITGELFF. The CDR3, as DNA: TGTGCCAGTGCCCCGCGGCAGATCACCGGGGAGCTGTTTTTT.

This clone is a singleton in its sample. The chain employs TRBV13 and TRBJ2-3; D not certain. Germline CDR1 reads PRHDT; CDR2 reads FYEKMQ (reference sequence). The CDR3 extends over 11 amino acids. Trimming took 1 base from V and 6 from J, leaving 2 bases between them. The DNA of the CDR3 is TGTGCCAGCAGCTTAGAGGATACGCAGTATTTT. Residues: CASSLEDTQYF.

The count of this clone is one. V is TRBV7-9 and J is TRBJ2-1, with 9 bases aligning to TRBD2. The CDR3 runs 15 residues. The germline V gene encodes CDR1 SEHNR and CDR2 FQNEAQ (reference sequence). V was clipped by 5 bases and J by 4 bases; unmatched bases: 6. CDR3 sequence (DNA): TGTGCCAGCAGCCCGGCTAGCGGGGTATACAATGAGCAGTTCTTC. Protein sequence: CASSPASGVYNEQFF.

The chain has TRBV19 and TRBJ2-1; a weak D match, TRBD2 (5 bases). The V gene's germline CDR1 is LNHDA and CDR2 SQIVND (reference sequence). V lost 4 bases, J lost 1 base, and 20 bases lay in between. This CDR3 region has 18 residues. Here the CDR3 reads CASSTVRLGRTSYNEQFF. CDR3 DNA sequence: TGTGCCAGTAGTACCGTGAGGCTAGGACGGACTTCCTACAATGAGCAGTTCTTC.

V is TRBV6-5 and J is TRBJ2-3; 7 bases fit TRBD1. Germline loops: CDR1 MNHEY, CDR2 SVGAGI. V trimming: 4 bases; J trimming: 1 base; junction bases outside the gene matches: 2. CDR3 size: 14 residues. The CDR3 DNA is TGTGCCAGCAGTTCGGGGACAGGCACAGATACGCAGTATTTT. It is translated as CASSSGTGTDTQYF.

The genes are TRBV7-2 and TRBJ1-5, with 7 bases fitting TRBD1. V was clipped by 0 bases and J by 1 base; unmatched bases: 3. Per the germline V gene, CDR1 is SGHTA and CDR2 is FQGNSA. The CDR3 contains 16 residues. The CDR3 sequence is CASSLAGTASNQPQHF. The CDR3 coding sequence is TGTGCCAGCAGCTTAGCGGGGACAGCAAGCAATCAGCCCCAGCATTTT.

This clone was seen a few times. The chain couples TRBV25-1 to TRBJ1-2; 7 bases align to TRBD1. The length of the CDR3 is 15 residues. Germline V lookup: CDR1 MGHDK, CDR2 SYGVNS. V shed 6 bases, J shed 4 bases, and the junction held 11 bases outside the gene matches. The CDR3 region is CASSPRTGPTYGYTF. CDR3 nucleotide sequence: TGTGCCAGCAGCCCTAGGACAGGCCCAACCTATGGCTACACCTTC.

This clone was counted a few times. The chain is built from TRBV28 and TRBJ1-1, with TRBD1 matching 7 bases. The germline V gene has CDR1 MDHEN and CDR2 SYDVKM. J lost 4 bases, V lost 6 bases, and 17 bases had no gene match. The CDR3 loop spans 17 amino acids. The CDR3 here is CASSSIGHRGEGTEAFF. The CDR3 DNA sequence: TGTGCCAGCAGCTCCATTGGACACAGGGGAGAGGGCACTGAAGCTTTCTTT.